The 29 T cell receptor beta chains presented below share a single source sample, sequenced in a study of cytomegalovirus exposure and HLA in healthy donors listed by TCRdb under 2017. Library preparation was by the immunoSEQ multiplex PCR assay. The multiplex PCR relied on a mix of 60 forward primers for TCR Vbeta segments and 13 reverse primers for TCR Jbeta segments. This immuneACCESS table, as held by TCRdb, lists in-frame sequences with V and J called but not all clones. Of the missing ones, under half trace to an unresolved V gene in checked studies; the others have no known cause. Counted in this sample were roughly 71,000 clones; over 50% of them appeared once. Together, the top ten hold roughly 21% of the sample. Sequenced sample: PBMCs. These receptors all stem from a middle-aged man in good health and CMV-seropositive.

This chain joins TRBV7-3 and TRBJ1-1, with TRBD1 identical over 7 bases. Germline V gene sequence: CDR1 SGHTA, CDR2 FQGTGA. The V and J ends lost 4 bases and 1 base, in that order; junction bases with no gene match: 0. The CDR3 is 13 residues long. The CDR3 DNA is TGTGCCAGCAGCTGGGACAGGAACACTGAAGCTTTCTTT. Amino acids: CASSWDRNTEAFF. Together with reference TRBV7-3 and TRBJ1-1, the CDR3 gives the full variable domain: GAGVSQTPSNKVTEKGKYVELRCDPISGHTALYWYRQSLGQGPEFLIYFQGTGAADDSGLPNDRFFAVRPEGSVSTLKIQRTERGDSAVYLCASSWDRNTEAFFGQGTRLTVV.

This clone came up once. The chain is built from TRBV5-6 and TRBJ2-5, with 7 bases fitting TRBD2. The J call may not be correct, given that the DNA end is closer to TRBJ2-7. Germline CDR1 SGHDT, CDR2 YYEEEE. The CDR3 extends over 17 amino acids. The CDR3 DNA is TGTGCCAGCAGCCACCTCCTTAGGGAGGGAGTCTCCTACGAGCAGTACTTC. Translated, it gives CASSHLLREGVSYEQYF.

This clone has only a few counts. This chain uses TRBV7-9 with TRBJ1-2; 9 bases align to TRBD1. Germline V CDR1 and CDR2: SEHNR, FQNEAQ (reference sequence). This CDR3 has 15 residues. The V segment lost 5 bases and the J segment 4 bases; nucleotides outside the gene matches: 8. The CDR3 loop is CASSPRDRVGYGYTF. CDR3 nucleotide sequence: TGTGCCAGCAGCCCCCGGGACAGGGTAGGCTATGGCTACACCTTC.

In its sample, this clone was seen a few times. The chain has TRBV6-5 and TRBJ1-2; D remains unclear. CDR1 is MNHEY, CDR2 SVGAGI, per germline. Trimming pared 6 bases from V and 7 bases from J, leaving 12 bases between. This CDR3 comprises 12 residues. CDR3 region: CASSALRGGYTF. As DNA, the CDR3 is TGTGCCAGCAGCGCCCTCCGAGGTGGCTACACCTTC.

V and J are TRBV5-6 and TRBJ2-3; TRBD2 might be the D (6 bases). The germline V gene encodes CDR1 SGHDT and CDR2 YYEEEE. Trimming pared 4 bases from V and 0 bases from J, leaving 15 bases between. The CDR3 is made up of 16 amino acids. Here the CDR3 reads CASSRGVLASTDTQYF. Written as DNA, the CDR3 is TGTGCCAGCAGCAGAGGGGTCCTAGCGAGCACAGATACGCAGTATTTT.

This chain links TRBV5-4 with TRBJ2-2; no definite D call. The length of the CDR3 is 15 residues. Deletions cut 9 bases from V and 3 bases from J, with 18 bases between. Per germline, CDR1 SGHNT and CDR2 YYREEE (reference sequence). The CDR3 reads CATTQGRGDTGELFF. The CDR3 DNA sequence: TGTGCCACCACTCAAGGCCGAGGCGACACCGGGGAGCTGTTTTTT.

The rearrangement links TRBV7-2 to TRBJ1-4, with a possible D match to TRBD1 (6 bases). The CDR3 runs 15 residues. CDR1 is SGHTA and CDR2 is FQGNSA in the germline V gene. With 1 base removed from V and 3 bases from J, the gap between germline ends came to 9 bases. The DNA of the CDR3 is TGTGCCAGCAGCTTAGTACAGGGATCTAATGAAAAACTGTTTTTT. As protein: CASSLVQGSNEKLFF.

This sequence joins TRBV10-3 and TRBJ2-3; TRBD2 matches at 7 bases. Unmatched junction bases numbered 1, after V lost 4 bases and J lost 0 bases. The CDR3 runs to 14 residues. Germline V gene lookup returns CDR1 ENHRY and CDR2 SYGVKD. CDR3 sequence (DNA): TGTGCCATCAGTGTACTAGCGAGCACAGATACGCAGTATTTT. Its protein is CAISVLASTDTQYF.

DNA for the CDR3: TGCGCCAGCAGCCCGGACAGGGGGCGTGAAAAACTGTTTTTT. As protein: CASSPDRGREKLFF. The chain is built from TRBV5-1 and TRBJ1-4; 11 positions match TRBD1. V was clipped by 4 bases and J by 7 bases; unmatched bases: 3. This CDR3 spans 14 amino acids. CDR1 and CDR2 from the germline V gene are SGHRS and YFSETQ.

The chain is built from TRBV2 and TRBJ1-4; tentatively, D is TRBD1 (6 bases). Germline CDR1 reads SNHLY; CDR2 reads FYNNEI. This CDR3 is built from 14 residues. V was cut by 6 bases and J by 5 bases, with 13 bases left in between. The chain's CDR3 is CASREQGINEKLFF. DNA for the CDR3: TGTGCCAGCAGGGAACAGGGAATCAATGAAAAACTGTTTTTT.

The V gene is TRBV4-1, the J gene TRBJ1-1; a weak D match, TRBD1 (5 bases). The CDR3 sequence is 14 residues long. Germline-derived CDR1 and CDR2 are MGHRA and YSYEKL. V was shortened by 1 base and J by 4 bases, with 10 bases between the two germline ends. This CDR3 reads CASSQAAGFTEAFF. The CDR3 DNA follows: TGCGCCAGCAGCCAAGCTGCAGGGTTCACTGAAGCTTTCTTT.

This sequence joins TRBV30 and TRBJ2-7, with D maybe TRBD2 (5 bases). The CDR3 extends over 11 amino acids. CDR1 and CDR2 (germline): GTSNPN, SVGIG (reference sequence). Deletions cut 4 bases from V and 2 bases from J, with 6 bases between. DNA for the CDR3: TGTGCCTGGACGGGAACCTACGAGCAGTACTTC. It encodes CAWTGTYEQYF.

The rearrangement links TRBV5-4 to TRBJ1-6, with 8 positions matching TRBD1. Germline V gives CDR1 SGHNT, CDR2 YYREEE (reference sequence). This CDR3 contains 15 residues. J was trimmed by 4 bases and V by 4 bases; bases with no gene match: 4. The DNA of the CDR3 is TGTGCCAGCAGCCCCCGGACAGGGTATAATTCACCCCTCCACTTT. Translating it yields CASSPRTGYNSPLHF.

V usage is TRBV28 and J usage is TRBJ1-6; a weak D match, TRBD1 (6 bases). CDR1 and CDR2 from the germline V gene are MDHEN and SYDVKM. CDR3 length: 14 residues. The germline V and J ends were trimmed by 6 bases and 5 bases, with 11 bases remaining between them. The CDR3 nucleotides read TGTGCCAGCAGAGTACAGGGCAATAATTCACCCCTCCACTTT. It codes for CASRVQGNNSPLHF.

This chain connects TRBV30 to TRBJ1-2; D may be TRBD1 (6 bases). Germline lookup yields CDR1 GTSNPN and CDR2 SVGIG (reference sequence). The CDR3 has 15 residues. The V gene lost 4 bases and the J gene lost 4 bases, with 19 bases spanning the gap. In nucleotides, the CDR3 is TGTGCCTGGATGAAGCAGGGGAATAATTTCTATGGCTACACCTTC. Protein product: CAWMKQGNNFYGYTF.

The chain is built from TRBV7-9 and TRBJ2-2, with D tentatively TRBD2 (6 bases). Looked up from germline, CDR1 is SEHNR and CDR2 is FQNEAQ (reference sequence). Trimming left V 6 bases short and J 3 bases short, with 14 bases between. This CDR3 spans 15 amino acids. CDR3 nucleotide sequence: TGTGCCAGCAGTCAAGGGACGGGGGACACCGGGGAGCTGTTTTTT. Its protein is CASSQGTGDTGELFF.

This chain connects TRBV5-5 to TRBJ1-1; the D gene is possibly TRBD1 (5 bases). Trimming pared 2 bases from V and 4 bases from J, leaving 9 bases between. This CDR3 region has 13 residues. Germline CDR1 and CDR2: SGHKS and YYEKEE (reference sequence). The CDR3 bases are TGTGCCAGCAGCTTCAGTCAGGGCACTGAAGCTTTCTTT. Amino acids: CASSFSQGTEAFF.

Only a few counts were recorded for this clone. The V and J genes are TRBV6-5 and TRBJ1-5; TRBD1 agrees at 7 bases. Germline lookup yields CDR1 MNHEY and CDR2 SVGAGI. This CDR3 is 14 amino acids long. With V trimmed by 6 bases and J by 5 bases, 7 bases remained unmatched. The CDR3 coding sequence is TGTGCCAGCAGCCGTCGACAGGGTGATCAGCCCCAGCATTTT. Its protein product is CASSRRQGDQPQHF.

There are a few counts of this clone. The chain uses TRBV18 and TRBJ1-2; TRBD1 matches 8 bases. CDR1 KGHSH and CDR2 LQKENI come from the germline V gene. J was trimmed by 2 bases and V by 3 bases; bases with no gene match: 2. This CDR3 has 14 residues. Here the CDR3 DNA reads TGTGCCAGCTCACCGGGACAGGCCAACTATGGCTACACCTTC. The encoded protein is CASSPGQANYGYTF.

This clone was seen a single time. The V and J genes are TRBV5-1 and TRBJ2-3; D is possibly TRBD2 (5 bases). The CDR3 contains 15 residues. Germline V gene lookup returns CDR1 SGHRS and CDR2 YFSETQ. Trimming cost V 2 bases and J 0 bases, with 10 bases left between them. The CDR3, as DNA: TGCGCCAGCAGCTTACTAGTGGCTAGCACAGATACGCAGTATTTT. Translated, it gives CASSLLVASTDTQYF. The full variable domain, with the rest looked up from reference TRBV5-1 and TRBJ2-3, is KAGVTQTPRYLIKTRGQQVTLSCSPISGHRSVSWYQQTPGQGLQFLFEYFSETQRNKGNFPGRFSGRQFSNSRSEMNVSTLELGDSALYLCASSLLVASTDTQYFGPGTRLTVL.

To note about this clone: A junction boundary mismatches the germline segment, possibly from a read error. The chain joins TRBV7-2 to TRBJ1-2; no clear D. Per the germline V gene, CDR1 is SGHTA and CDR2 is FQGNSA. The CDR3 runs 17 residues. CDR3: CASSVAMGLTINYGYTF. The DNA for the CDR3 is TGTGCCAGCAGCGTAGCTATGGGCTTAACCATTAACTATGGCTACACCTTC.

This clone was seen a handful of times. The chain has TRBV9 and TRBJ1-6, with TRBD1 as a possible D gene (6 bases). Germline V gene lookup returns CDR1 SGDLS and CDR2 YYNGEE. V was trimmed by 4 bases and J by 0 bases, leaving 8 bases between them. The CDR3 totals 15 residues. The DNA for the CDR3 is TGTGCCAGCAGCAGGGGGTCCTCCTATAATTCACCCCTCCACTTT. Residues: CASSRGSSYNSPLHF.

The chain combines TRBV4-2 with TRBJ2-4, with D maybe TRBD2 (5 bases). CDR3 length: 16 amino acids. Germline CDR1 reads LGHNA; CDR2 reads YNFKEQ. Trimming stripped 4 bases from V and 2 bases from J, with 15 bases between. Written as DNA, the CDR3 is TGTGCCAGCAGCCTCTCCATCGGGGAGTCCAAAAACATTCAGTACTTC. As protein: CASSLSIGESKNIQYF.

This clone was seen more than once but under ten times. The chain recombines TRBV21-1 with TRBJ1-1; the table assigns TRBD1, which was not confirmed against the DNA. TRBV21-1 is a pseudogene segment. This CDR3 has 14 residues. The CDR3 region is CASSNQEVNTEAFF. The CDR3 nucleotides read TGTGCCAGCAGCAATCAGGAAGTGAACACTGAAGCTTTCTTT.

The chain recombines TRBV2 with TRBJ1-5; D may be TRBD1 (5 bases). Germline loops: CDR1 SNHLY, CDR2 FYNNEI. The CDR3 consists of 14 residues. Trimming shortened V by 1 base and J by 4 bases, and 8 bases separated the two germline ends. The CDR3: CASSEVGGNQPQHF. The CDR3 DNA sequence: TGTGCCAGCAGTGAAGTCGGGGGGAATCAGCCCCAGCATTTT. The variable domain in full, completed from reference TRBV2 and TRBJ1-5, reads EPEVTQTPSHQVTQMGQEVILRCVPISNHLYFYWYRQILGQKVEFLVSFYNNEISEKSEIFDDQFSVERPDGSNFTLKIRSTKLEDSAMYFCASSEVGGNQPQHFGDGTRLSIL.

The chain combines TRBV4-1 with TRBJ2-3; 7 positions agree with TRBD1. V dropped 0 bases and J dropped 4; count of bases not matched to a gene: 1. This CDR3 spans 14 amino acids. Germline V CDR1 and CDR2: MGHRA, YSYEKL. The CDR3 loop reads CASSQDGTADTQYF. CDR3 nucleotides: TGCGCCAGCAGCCAAGATGGGACAGCAGATACGCAGTATTTT.

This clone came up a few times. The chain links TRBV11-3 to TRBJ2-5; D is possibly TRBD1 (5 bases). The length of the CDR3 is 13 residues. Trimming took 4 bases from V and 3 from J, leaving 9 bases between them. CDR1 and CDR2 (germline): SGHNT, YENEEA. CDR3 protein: CASSSAREETQYF. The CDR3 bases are TGTGCCAGCAGCTCTGCCAGGGAAGAGACCCAGTACTTC.

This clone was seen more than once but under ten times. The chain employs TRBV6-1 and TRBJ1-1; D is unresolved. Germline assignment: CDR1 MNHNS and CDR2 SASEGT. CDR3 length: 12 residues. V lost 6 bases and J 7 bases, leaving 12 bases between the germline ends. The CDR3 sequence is CASSPTILEAFF. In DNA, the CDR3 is TGTGCCAGCAGCCCCACCATACTTGAAGCTTTCTTT.

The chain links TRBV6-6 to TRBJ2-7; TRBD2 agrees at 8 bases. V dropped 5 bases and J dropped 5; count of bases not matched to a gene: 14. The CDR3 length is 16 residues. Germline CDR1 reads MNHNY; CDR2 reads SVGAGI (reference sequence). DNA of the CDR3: TGTGCCAGCAGTGGATCTCAGGCGGGGGGCCGAGACGAGCAGTACTTC. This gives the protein CASSGSQAGGRDEQYF.